This T cell receptor (beta chain) was captured in a study of CD8 T cells in Susac syndrome. Sequencing of TCR beta was performed on blood CD8+ and CD4+ T cells. FACS enriched CD8+ TEMRA cells, while bulk CD8+ and CD4+ were negatively isolated. About this clonotype: The antigen is undetermined.

The CDR3 loop spans 14 amino acids. The V end lost 6 bases, the J end lost 2 bases, and 12 bases lay between the germline ends. Germline V gives CDR1 MNHEY, CDR2 SVGEGT. General study results and limits: The authors acknowledged that their TCR sequencing and HLA analysis involved a relatively small number of individuals.

An input of about 0.5 to 1 ug of RNA was subjected to reverse transcription using random hexamers. Coverage of TCR beta CDR3 amplification by immunoSEQ multiplex PCR extended to 54 Vbeta and 13 Jbeta. TCRdb reprocessed the immunoSEQ multiplex PCR reads with MiXCR, giving one entry per CDR3 protein. The sample has about 25,000 distinct CDR3 sequences, roughly 94% seen once. Sequencing input: CD8+ T cells from PBMCs. The chain carries TRBV6-2 or TRBV6-3 and TRBJ2-3; D is ambiguous. This sequence was found in a human donor in good health. The DNA of the CDR3 is TGTGCCAGCAGAAAACAGCTACCCACAGATACGCAGTATTTT. It is translated as CASRKQLPTDTQYF.